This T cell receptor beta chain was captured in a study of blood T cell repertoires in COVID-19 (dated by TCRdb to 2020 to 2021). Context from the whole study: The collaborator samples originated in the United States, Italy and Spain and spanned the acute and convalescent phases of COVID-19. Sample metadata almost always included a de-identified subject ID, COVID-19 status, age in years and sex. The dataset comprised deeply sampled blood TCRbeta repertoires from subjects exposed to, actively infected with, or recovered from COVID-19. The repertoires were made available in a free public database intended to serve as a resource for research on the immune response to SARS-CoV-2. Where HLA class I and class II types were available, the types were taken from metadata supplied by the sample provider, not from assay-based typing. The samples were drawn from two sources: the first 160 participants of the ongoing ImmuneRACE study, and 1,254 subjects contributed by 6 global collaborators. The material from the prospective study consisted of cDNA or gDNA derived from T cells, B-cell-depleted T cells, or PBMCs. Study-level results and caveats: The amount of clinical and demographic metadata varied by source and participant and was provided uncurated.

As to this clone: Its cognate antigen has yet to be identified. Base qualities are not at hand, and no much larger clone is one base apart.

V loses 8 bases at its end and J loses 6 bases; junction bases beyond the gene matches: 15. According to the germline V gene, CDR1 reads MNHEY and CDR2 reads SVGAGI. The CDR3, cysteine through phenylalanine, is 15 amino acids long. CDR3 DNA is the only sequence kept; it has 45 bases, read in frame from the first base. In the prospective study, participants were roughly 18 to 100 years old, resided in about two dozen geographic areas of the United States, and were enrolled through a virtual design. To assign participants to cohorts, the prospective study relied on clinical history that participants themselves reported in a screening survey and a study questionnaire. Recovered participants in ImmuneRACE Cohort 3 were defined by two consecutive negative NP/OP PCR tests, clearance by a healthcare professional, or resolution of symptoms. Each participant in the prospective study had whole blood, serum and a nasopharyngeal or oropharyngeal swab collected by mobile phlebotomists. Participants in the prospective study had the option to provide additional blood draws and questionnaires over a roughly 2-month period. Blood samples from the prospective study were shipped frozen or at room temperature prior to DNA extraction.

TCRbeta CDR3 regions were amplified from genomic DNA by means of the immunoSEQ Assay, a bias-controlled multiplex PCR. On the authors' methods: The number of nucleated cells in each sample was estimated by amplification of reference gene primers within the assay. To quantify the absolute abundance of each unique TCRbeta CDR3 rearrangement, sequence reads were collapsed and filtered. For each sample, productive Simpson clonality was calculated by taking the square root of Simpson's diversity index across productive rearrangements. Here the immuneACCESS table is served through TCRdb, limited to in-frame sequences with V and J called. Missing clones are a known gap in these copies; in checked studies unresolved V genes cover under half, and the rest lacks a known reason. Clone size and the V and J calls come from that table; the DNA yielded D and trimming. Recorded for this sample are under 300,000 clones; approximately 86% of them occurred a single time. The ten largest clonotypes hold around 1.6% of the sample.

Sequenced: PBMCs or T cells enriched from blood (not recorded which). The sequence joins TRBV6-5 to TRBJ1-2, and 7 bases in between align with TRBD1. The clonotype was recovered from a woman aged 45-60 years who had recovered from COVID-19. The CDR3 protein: CASQSQQGRGDGYTF. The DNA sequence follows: TGTGCCAGCCAATCTCAACAGGGCAGGGGGGATGGCTACACCTTC.